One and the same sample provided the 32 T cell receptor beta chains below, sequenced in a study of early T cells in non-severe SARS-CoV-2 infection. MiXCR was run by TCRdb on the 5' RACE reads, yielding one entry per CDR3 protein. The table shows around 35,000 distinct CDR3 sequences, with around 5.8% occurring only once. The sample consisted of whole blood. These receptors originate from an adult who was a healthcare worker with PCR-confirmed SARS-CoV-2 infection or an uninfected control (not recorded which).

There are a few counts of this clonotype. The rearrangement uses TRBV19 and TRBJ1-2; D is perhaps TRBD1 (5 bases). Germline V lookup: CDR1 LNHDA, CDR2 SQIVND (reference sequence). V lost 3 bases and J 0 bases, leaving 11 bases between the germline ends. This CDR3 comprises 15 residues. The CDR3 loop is CASSMKTQANYGYTF. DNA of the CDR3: TGTGCCAGTAGTATGAAGACACAGGCTAACTATGGCTACACCTTC.

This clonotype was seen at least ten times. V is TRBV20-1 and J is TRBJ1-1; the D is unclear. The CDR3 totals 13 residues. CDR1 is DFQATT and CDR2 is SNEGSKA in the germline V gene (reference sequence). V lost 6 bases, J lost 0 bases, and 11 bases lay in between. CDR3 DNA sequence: TGCAGTGCCACCGGTGGGATGAACACTGAAGCTTTCTTT. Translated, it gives CSATGGMNTEAFF.

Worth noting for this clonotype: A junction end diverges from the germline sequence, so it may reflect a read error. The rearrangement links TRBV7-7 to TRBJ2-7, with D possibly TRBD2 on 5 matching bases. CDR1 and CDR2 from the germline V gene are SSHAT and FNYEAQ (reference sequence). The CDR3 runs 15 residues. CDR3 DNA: TGTGCTAGCAGCTTAGCAGAGGGCGCGACCTACGAGCAGTACTTC. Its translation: CASSLAEGATYEQYF.

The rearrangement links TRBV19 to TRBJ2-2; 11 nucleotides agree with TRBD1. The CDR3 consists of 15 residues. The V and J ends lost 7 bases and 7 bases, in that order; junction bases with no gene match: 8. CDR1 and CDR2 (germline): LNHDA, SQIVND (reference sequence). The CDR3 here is CASTLDRGLSGELFF. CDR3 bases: TGTGCCAGTACCCTGGACAGGGGGCTTAGCGGGGAGCTGTTTTTT.

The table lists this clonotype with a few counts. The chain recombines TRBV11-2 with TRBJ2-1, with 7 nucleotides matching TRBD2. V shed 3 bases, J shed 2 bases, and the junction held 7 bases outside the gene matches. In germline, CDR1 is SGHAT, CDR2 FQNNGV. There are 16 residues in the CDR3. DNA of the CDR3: TGTGCCAGCAGCTTCTTCAGCGGGAAACCCTACAATGAGCAGTTCTTC. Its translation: CASSFFSGKPYNEQFF.

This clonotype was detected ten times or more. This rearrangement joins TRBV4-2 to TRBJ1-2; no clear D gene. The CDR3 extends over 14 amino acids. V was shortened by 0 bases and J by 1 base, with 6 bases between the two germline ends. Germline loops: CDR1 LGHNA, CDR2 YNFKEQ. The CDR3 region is CASSQELVNYGYTF. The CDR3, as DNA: TGTGCCAGCAGCCAAGAACTGGTTAACTATGGCTACACCTTC.

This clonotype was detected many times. The CDR3 DNA reads TGTGCCAGCACCCCCGGGACAGGGAAAGTAAAACTGTTTTTT. Encoded protein: CASTPGTGKVKLFF. This chain links TRBV2 with TRBJ1-4; 9 bases agree with TRBD1. This CDR3 comprises 14 residues. Germline CDR1 reads SNHLY; CDR2 reads FYNNEI. J lost 10 bases, V lost 7 bases, and 10 bases had no gene match.

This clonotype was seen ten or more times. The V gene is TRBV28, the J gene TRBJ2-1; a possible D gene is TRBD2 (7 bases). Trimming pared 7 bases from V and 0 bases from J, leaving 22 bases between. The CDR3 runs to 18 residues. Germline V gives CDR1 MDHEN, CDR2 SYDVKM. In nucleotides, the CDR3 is TGTGCCAGCACCGGTATTAACGGGGGGCTAAGCTCCTACAATGAGCAGTTCTTC. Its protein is CASTGINGGLSSYNEQFF.

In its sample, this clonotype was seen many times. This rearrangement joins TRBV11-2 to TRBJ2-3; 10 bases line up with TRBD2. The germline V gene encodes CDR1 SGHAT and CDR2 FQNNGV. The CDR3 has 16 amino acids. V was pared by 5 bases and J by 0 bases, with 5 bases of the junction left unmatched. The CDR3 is CASSLILAGSTDTQYF. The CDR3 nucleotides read TGTGCCAGCAGCCTGATACTAGCGGGGAGCACAGATACGCAGTATTTT.

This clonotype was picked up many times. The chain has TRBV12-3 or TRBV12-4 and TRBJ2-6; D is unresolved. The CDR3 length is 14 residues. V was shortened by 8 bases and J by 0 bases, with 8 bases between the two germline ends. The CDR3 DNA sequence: TGTGCCAGCTCCGGGTTCTCTGGGGCCAACGTCCTGACTTTC. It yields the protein CASSGFSGANVLTF.

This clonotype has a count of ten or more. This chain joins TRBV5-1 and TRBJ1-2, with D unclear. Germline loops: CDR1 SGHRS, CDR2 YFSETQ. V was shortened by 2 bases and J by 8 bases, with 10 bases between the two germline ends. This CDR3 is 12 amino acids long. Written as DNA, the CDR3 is TGCGCCAGCAGCTTAGGGAAAGGCGGCTACACCTTC. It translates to CASSLGKGGYTF. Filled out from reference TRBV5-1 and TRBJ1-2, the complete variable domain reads KAGVTQTPRYLIKTRGQQVTLSCSPISGHRSVSWYQQTPGQGLQFLFEYFSETQRNKGNFPGRFSGRQFSNSRSEMNVSTLELGDSALYLCASSLGKGGYTFGSGTRLTVV.

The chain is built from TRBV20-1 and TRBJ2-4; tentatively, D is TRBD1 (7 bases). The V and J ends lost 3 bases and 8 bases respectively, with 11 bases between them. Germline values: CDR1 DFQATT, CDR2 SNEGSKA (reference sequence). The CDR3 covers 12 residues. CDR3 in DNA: TGCAGTGCTAGGGAGGGGGCAGACATTCAGTACTTC. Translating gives CSAREGADIQYF.

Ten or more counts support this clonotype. The CDR3 DNA sequence: TGTGCCAGCAGTCAGGGGGCAGCTTACAATGAGCAGTTCTTC. This sequence encodes CASSQGAAYNEQFF. The chain has TRBV6-5 and TRBJ2-1; 8 positions agree with TRBD1. Germline-derived CDR1 and CDR2 are MNHEY and SVGAGI. Trimming removed 5 bases from V and 4 bases from J; junction bases left unmatched: 4. This CDR3 is built from 14 residues.

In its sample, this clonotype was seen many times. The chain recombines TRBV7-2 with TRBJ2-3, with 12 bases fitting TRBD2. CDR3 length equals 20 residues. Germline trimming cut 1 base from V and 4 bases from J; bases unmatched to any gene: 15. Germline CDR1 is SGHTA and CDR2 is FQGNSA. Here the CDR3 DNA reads TGTGCCAGCAGCTTAGTTTCTTGGGGCGGACTAGCGGGACGGGCAGATACGCAGTATTTT. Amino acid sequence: CASSLVSWGGLAGRADTQYF.

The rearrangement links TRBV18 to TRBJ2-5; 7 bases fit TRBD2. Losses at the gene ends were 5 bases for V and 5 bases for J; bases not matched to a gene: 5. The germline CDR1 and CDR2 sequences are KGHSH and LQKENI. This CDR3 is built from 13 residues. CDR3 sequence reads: CASSAGGSETQYF. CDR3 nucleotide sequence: TGTGCCAGCTCAGCGGGCGGGAGCGAGACCCAGTACTTC.

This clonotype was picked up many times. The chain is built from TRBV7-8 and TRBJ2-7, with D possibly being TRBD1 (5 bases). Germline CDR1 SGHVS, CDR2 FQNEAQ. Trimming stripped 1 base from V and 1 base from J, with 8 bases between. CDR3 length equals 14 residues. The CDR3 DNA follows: TGTGCCAGCAGCTTAGGGACAAAATCCTACGAGCAGTACGTC. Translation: CASSLGTKSYEQYV.

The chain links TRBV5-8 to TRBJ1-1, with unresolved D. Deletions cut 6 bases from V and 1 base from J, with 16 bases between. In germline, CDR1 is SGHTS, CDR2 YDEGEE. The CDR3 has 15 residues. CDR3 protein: CASTPVVNRNTEAFF. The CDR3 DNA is TGTGCCAGCACCCCGGTCGTGAACAGGAACACTGAAGCTTTCTTT.

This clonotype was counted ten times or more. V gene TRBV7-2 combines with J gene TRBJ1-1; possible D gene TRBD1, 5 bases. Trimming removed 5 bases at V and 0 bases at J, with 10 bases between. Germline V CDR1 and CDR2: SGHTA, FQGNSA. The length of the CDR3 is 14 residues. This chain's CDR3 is CASSLRQLNTEAFF. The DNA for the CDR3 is TGTGCCAGCAGCCTCAGACAGTTGAACACTGAAGCTTTCTTT.

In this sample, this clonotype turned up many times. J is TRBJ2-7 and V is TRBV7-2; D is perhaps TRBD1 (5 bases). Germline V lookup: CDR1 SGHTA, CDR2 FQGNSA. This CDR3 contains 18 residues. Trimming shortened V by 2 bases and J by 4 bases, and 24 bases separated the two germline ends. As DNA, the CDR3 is TGTGCCAGCAGCTTATCTAGTGTGGGGCTACCCGCACCATACGAGCAGTACGTC. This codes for CASSLSSVGLPAPYEQYV.

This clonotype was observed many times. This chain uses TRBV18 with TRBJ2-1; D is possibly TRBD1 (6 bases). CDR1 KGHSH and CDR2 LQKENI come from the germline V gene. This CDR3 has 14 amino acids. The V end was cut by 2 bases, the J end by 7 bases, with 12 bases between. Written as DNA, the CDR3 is TGTGCCAGCTCACCAGACAGGACCCTAAATGAGCAGTTCTTC. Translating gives CASSPDRTLNEQFF.

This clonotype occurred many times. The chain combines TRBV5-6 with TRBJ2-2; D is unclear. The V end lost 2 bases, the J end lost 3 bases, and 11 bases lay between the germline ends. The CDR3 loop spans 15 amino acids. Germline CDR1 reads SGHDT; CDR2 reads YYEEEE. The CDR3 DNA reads TGTGCCAGCAGCTTAGTGAGCCCGGACACCGGGGAGCTGTTTTTT. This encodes CASSLVSPDTGELFF. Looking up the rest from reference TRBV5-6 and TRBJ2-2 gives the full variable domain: DAGVTQSPTHLIKTRGQQVTLRCSPKSGHDTVSWYQQALGQGPQFIFQYYEEEERQRGNFPDRFSGHQFPNYSSELNVNALLLGDSALYLCASSLVSPDTGELFFGEGSRLTVL.

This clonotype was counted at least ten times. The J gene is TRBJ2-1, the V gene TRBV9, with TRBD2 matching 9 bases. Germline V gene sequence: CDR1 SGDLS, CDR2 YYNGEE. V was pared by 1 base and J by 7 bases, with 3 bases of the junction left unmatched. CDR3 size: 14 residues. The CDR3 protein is CASSVWREGNEQFF. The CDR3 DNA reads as TGTGCCAGCAGCGTATGGCGGGAGGGAAATGAGCAGTTCTTC. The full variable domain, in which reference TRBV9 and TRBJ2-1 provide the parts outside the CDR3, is DSGVTQTPKHLITATGQRVTLRCSPRSGDLSVYWYQQSLDQGLQFLIQYYNGEERAKGNILERFSAQQFPDLHSELNLSSLELGDSALYFCASSVWREGNEQFFGPGTRLTVL.

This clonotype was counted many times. This chain's CDR3 is CASSPRTSGPLTDTQYF. CDR3 bases: TGTGCCAGCAGCCCCAGGACTAGCGGGCCTCTCACAGATACGCAGTATTTT. The rearrangement links TRBV9 to TRBJ2-3, with 11 bases identical to TRBD2. CDR3 length: 17 amino acids. With 4 bases clipped from V and 2 bases from J, the junction kept 9 bases outside the gene matches. The germline gives CDR1 SGDLS, CDR2 YYNGEE.

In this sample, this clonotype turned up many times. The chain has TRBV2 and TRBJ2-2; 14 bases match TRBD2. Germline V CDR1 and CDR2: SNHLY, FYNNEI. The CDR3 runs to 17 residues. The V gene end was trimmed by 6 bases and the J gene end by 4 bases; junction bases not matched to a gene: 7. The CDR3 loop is CASRRKGTSGSTGELFF. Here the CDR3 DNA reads TGTGCCAGCAGGAGGAAGGGGACTAGCGGGAGCACCGGGGAGCTGTTTTTT.

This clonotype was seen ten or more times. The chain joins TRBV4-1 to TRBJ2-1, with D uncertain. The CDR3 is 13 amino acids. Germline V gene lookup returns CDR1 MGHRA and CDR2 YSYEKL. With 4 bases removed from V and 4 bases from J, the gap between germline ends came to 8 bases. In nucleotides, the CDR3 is TGCGCCAGCAGCCCAGTTGCTTACAATGAGCAGTTCTTC. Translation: CASSPVAYNEQFF.

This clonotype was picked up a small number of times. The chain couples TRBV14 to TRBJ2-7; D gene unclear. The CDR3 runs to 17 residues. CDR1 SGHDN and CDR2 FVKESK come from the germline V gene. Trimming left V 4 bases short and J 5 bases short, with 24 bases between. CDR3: CASSLTREIIKGDEQYV. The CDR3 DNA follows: TGTGCCAGCAGCCTCACAAGGGAAATCATTAAGGGTGACGAGCAGTACGTC.

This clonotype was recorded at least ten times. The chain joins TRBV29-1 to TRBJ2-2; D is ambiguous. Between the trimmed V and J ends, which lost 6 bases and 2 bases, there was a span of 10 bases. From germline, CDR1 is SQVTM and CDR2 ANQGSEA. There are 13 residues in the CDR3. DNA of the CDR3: TGCAGCGTCCCCCGAGCAAACACCGGGGAGCTGTTTTTT. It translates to CSVPRANTGELFF.

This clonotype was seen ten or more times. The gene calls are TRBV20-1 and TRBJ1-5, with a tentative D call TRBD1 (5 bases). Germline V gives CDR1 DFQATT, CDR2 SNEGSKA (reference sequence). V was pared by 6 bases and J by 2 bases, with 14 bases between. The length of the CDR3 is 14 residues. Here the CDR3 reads CSAGTVIGNQPQHF. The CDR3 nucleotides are TGCAGTGCGGGGACGGTGATCGGCAATCAGCCCCAGCATTTT.

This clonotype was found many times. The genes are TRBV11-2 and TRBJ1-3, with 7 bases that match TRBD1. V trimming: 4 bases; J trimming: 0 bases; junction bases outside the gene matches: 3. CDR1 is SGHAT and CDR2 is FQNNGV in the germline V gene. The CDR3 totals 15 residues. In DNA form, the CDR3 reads TGTGCCAGCAGCTCACAGGGGATCTCTGGAAACACCATATATTTT. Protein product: CASSSQGISGNTIYF.

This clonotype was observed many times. CDR3 sequence: CASSKLAGAAGELFF. The CDR3 region has the DNA TGTGCCAGCAGCAAACTAGCCGGTGCCGCCGGGGAGCTGTTTTTT. V usage is TRBV6-5 and J usage is TRBJ2-2, with D possibly matching TRBD2 (6 bases). The V gene lost 6 bases and the J gene lost 6 bases, with 17 bases spanning the gap. This CDR3 spans 15 amino acids. CDR1 and CDR2 (germline): MNHEY, SVGAGI.

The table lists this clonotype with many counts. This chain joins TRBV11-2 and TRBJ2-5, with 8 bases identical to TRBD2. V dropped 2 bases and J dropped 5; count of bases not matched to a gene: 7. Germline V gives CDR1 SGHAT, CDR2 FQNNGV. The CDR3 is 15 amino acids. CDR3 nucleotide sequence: TGTGCCAGCAGCTTATGGACTAGCCTTCAGGAGACCCAGTACTTC. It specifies CASSLWTSLQETQYF. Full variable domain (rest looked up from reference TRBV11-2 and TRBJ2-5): EAGVAQSPRYKIIEKRQSVAFWCNPISGHATLYWYQQILGQGPKLLIQFQNNGVVDDSQLPKDRFSAERLKGVDSTLKIQPAKLEDSAVYLCASSLWTSLQETQYFGPGTRLLVL.

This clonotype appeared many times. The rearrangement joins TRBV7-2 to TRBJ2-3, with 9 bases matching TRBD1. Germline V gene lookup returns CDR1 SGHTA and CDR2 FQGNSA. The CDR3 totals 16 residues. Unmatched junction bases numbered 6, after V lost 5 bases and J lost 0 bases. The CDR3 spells CASSRGTGSSTDTQYF. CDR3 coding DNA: TGTGCCAGCAGCCGAGGGACAGGGTCTAGCACAGATACGCAGTATTTT. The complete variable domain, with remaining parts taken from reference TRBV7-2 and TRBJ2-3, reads GAGVSQSPSNKVTEKGKDVELRCDPISGHTALYWYRQSLGQGLEFLIYFQGNSAPDKSGLPSDRFSAERTGGSVSTLTIQRTQQEDSAVYLCASSRGTGSSTDTQYFGPGTRLTVL.